The 32 T cell receptor beta chains listed next were all sequenced from one sample in a study of T cell responses to AZD1222 COVID-19 vaccine. Using immunoSEQ multiplex PCR, the repertoire was profiled, and TCRdb retains in-frame clones only, with some absent. This table holds about 94,000 clones, 85% found once. The sequencing here drew on peripheral blood, taken 28 days after the second AZD1222 dose. These receptors came from an adult who received the AZD1222 COVID-19 vaccine.

This sequence joins TRBV2 and TRBJ2-3, with 8 positions matching TRBD1. The CDR3 is 18 amino acids. Germline-derived CDR1 and CDR2 are SNHLY and FYNNEI. The V gene end was trimmed by 6 bases and the J gene end by 2 bases; junction bases not matched to a gene: 16. The CDR3 DNA reads TGTGCCAGCAGCGACGGAGGACAGGGAGGAGGGCCCACAGATACGCAGTATTTT. This codes for CASSDGGQGGGPTDTQYF.

This rearrangement joins TRBV7-9 to TRBJ1-6; D is unresolved. CDR3 size: 16 residues. The germline V gene has CDR1 SEHNR and CDR2 FQNEAQ (reference sequence). Trimming cost V 0 bases and J 5 bases, with 11 bases left between them. The CDR3 nucleotides are TGTGCCAGCAGCTTAGCCGGTCCCACTCATAATTCACCCCTCCACTTT. It specifies CASSLAGPTHNSPLHF.

The chain links TRBV29-1 to TRBJ1-1, with a possible D match to TRBD1 (5 bases). Trimming pared 5 bases from V and 0 bases from J, leaving 13 bases between. This CDR3 is built from 14 residues. CDR1 and CDR2 (germline): SQVTM, ANQGSEA. In DNA form, the CDR3 reads TGCAGCGTTTACGGGGCTCTAATGAACACTGAAGCTTTCTTT. This gives the protein CSVYGALMNTEAFF.

The CDR3 sequence: CASSLGGSSYEQYF. DNA for the CDR3: TGTGCCAGCAGCTTGGGGGGGAGCTCCTACGAGCAGTACTTC. V usage is TRBV5-4 and J usage is TRBJ2-7; possibly TRBD1 or TRBD2 for D (5 bases each). CDR1 and CDR2 from the germline V gene are SGHNT and YYREEE (reference sequence). Trimming removed 0 bases at V and 0 bases at J, with 7 bases between. This CDR3 is built from 14 residues.

The V call is TRBV15, the J call TRBJ2-7, with TRBD1 matching over 7 bases. Germline assignment: CDR1 LNHNV and CDR2 YYDKDF (reference sequence). This CDR3 is 16 amino acids long. The J segment lost 0 bases and the V segment lost 1 base, leaving 6 bases of the junction unmatched. The CDR3 DNA reads as TGTGCCACCAGCAGAGCCGGACAGGTTCACTCCTACGAGCAGTACTTC. This encodes CATSRAGQVHSYEQYF. Supplemented by reference TRBV15 and TRBJ2-7, the full variable domain reads DAMVIQNPRYQVTQFGKPVTLSCSQTLNHNVMYWYQQKSSQAPKLLFHYYDKDFNNEADTPDNFQSRRPNTSFCFLDIRSPGLGDTAMYLCATSRAGQVHSYEQYFGPGTRLTVT.

The chain has TRBV28 and TRBJ1-1; 8 bases are shared with TRBD1. This CDR3 comprises 14 residues. Germline V gene lookup returns CDR1 MDHEN and CDR2 SYDVKM. V lost 6 bases and J lost 5; bases outside the gene matches: 8. This chain's CDR3 is CASRTTGAVTEAFF. The CDR3 DNA sequence: TGTGCCAGCAGAACGACAGGGGCAGTTACTGAAGCTTTCTTT.

The chain couples TRBV5-6 to TRBJ1-2; 9 nucleotides align to TRBD1. Germline-derived CDR1 and CDR2 are SGHDT and YYEEEE. V was pared by 1 base and J by 9 bases, with 4 bases of the junction left unmatched. The CDR3 totals 13 residues. CDR3 amino acids: CASSLRQGGSYTF. Written as DNA, the CDR3 is TGTGCCAGCAGCTTGAGACAGGGGGGTAGCTACACCTTC. Using reference TRBV5-6 and TRBJ1-2 for the parts outside the CDR3, the full variable domain is DAGVTQSPTHLIKTRGQQVTLRCSPKSGHDTVSWYQQALGQGPQFIFQYYEEEERQRGNFPDRFSGHQFPNYSSELNVNALLLGDSALYLCASSLRQGGSYTFGSGTRLTVV.

J is TRBJ2-5 and V is TRBV7-2; the D gene is possibly TRBD2 (5 bases). The V end lost 0 bases, the J end lost 4 bases, and 9 bases lay between the germline ends. CDR1 is SGHTA, CDR2 FQGNSA, per germline. This CDR3 is 14 amino acids long. CDR3 sequence: CASSLAAGGETQYF. In DNA form, the CDR3 reads TGTGCCAGCAGCTTAGCGGCAGGAGGAGAGACCCAGTACTTC.

This chain connects TRBV29-1 to TRBJ1-2; a possible D gene is TRBD1 (6 bases). Germline assignment: CDR1 SQVTM and CDR2 ANQGSEA. This CDR3 spans 12 amino acids. V dropped 5 bases and J dropped 2 bases, with 9 bases sitting between them. CDR3 sequence: CSVQQGNYGYTF. CDR3 sequence (DNA): TGCAGCGTTCAACAGGGAAACTATGGCTACACCTTC.

V usage is TRBV5-1 and J usage is TRBJ1-3; 10 nucleotides line up with TRBD1. The CDR3 is made up of 16 amino acids. Germline CDR1 SGHRS, CDR2 YFSETQ. V shed 4 bases and J 4 bases; nucleotides not matched to a gene: 8. CDR3 sequence: CASSPMDRGLGNTIYF. The DNA of the CDR3 is TGCGCCAGCAGCCCTATGGACAGGGGGTTAGGAAACACCATATATTTT.

The chain uses TRBV28 and TRBJ2-7; D might be TRBD1 (5 bases). This CDR3 region has 12 residues. V lost 10 bases and J lost 4, with 14 bases in between. Germline CDR1 reads MDHEN; CDR2 reads SYDVKM. The CDR3 reads CATGQGLYEQYF. As DNA, the CDR3 is TGTGCCACTGGGCAGGGCTTGTACGAGCAGTACTTC. Full variable domain (rest looked up from reference TRBV28 and TRBJ2-7): DVKVTQSSRYLVKRTGEKVFLECVQDMDHENMFWYRQDPGLGLRLIYFSYDVKMKEKGDIPEGYSVSREKKERFSLILESASTNQTSMYLCATGQGLYEQYFGPGTRLTVT.

This chain joins TRBV19 and TRBJ2-7; 14 bases fit TRBD2. J lost 3 bases, V lost 7 bases, and 2 bases had no gene match. Germline CDR1 reads LNHDA; CDR2 reads SQIVND (reference sequence). The CDR3 extends over 14 amino acids. The chain's CDR3 is CASTGTSGGYEQYF. The CDR3 nucleotides are TGTGCCAGTACTGGGACTAGCGGGGGCTACGAGCAGTACTTC.

Points on this clone: An end of the junction differs from the germline gene, which may be a read error. The chain links TRBV19 to TRBJ1-2; no firm D call. The CDR3 extends over 13 amino acids. Germline V CDR1 and CDR2: LNHDA, SQIVND (reference sequence). In DNA, the CDR3 is TGTGCCAGTAGTACCCGACCGGTGAAGCCCTCCAGCTTC. Encoded protein: CASSTRPVKPSSF.

As to this clone: Other nucleotide sequences in the sample specify the same CDR3. The chain joins TRBV6-1 to TRBJ2-7; TRBD2 agrees at 11 bases. CDR3 length: 15 residues. The trim removed 3 bases at V and 2 bases at J, leaving 3 bases unmatched. CDR1 MNHNS and CDR2 SASEGT come from the germline V gene. The CDR3 DNA follows: TGTGCCAGCAGTGAGGGTAGCGGGGGGGCCTACGAGCAGTACTTC. It translates to CASSEGSGGAYEQYF.

The chain is built from TRBV19 and TRBJ1-1, with 8 nucleotides matching TRBD1. CDR1 LNHDA and CDR2 SQIVND come from the germline V gene (reference sequence). The junction had 12 bases not matched to a gene; V was cut back by 5 bases and J by 4 bases. The CDR3 covers 16 residues. For the CDR3, the DNA is TGTGCCAGTAGTGCGGACAGGGTCCCTATGGGCACTGAAGCTTTCTTT. It specifies CASSADRVPMGTEAFF.

The V and J genes are TRBV10-3 and TRBJ2-3, with 12 bases aligning to TRBD2. The germline CDR1 and CDR2 sequences are ENHRY and SYGVKD. The CDR3 sequence is 16 residues long. The junction had 3 bases not matched to a gene; V was cut back by 5 bases and J by 0 bases. The CDR3 sequence: CAISLGLAGSTDTQYF. As DNA, the CDR3 is TGTGCCATCAGTCTCGGACTAGCGGGGAGCACAGATACGCAGTATTTT.

The rearrangement links TRBV28 to TRBJ1-2, with TRBD1 matching over 7 bases. The CDR3 contains 14 residues. After removal of 5 bases from V and 4 bases from J, the junction contained 7 bases not matched to a gene. Germline V lookup: CDR1 MDHEN, CDR2 SYDVKM. CDR3 coding DNA: TGTGCCAGCAGTCGACAGGGCCCCCTCTATGGCTACACCTTC. It codes for CASSRQGPLYGYTF.

This clone was counted between two and nine times. One end of the junction is discordant with germline, which a read error may explain. As DNA, the CDR3 is TGTGCCAGCGAGGGGATGACAGGCTCATGGGAGCAGAACTTC. Its translation is CASEGMTGSWEQNF. The gene calls are TRBV2 and TRBJ2-7; D is possibly TRBD1 (6 bases). Germline CDR1 and CDR2: SNHLY and FYNNEI. CDR3 size: 14 residues.

The V call is TRBV27, the J call TRBJ2-1; TRBD1 aligns across 7 bases. V was clipped by 3 bases and J by 8 bases; unmatched bases: 10. The CDR3 is 15 residues long. In germline, CDR1 is MNHEY, CDR2 SMNVEV (reference sequence). CDR3 in DNA: TGTGCCAGCAGTTTGGGGACAGCCACCTGGGATGAGCAGTTCTTC. The encoded protein is CASSLGTATWDEQFF.

Only one count was recorded for this clone. CDR3 amino acids: CASSPGVNQPQHF. The CDR3, as DNA: TGTGCCAGCTCACCCGGGGTCAATCAGCCCCAGCATTTT. The chain is built from TRBV18 and TRBJ1-5; D is unclear. Looked up from germline, CDR1 is KGHSH and CDR2 is LQKENI. V was cut by 3 bases and J by 3 bases, with 6 bases left in between. This CDR3 has 13 residues.

This chain links TRBV7-9 with TRBJ1-1, with D hard to call. The V end lost 3 bases, the J end lost 5 bases, and 7 bases lay between the germline ends. Germline loops: CDR1 SEHNR, CDR2 FQNEAQ (reference sequence). This CDR3 has 12 amino acids. CDR3 bases: TGTGCCAGCAGCTTTGGGGTTACTGAAGCTTTCTTT. Encoded protein: CASSFGVTEAFF.

The V gene is TRBV7-9, the J gene TRBJ2-1, with TRBD2 matching over 8 bases. The CDR3 has 18 residues. The V segment lost 5 bases and the J segment 3 bases; nucleotides outside the gene matches: 15. Germline V gene sequence: CDR1 SEHNR, CDR2 FQNEAQ (reference sequence). The CDR3, as DNA: TGTGCCAGCAGCCCGACCGTATCCACTAGCGGAAACTACAATGAGCAGTTCTTC. The encoded protein is CASSPTVSTSGNYNEQFF.

The chain combines TRBV14 with TRBJ2-5; TRBD1 matches at 7 bases. V was clipped by 2 bases and J by 2 bases; unmatched bases: 5. CDR1 is SGHDN, CDR2 FVKESK, per germline. The CDR3 has 15 residues. CDR3 residues: CASSQRYRGQETQYF. DNA for the CDR3: TGTGCCAGCAGCCAACGGTACAGGGGACAAGAGACCCAGTACTTC.

This clone was observed once. The chain joins TRBV7-2 to TRBJ2-3; 9 bases agree with TRBD1. Germline assignment: CDR1 SGHTA and CDR2 FQGNSA. The CDR3 covers 16 residues. Trimming took 0 bases from V and 1 from J; bases not matched to a gene: 2. CDR3: CASSLARTGGTDTQYF. The CDR3 DNA reads TGTGCCAGCAGCTTAGCTAGGACAGGGGGCACAGATACGCAGTATTTT.

The chain is built from TRBV6-2 or TRBV6-3 and TRBJ2-1; D is uncertain. CDR1 and CDR2 from the germline V gene are MNHEY and SVGEGT. This CDR3 is 12 amino acids long. V gave up 6 bases and J gave up 7 bases, with 10 bases separating them. CDR3 nucleotide sequence: TGTGCCAGCAGCATTCTGGAAAATGAGCAGTTCTTC. This sequence encodes CASSILENEQFF.

The rearrangement joins TRBV7-9 to TRBJ2-7; D uncertain. V lost 2 bases and J lost 1, with 9 bases in between. The CDR3 contains 14 residues. From germline, CDR1 is SEHNR and CDR2 FQNEAQ (reference sequence). The CDR3 spells CASSLTTGSYEQYF. Written as DNA, the CDR3 is TGTGCCAGCAGCTTAACTACGGGTTCCTACGAGCAGTACTTC.

The chain carries TRBV10-3 and TRBJ1-6; D possibly corresponds to TRBD1 (5 bases). Germline loops: CDR1 ENHRY, CDR2 SYGVKD. Trimming took 3 bases from V and 7 from J, leaving 16 bases between them. CDR3 length: 16 amino acids. The CDR3 here is CAISDRQGLLNSPLHF. The CDR3 nucleotides read TGTGCCATCAGTGACAGGCAGGGTCTTTTGAATTCACCCCTCCACTTT.

J is TRBJ2-1 and V is TRBV5-4, with 9 bases fitting TRBD1. The CDR3 has 15 residues. J gave up 5 bases and V 3 bases, and 6 bases lay outside the gene matches. Germline loops: CDR1 SGHNT, CDR2 YYREEE (reference sequence). The CDR3 DNA sequence: TGTGCCAGCAGCTCACCACAGGGGGCGGACAATGAGCAGTTCTTC. It codes for CASSSPQGADNEQFF.

The chain carries TRBV27 and TRBJ1-2, with unresolved D. The germline V gene has CDR1 MNHEY and CDR2 SMNVEV (reference sequence). V shed 6 bases and J shed 6 bases, with 17 bases lying between them. The length of the CDR3 is 14 residues. The CDR3 nucleotides read TGTGCCAGCAGCTTCACTGATGGGAGCGATGGCTACACCTTC. It specifies CASSFTDGSDGYTF.

This clone came up a few times. V gene TRBV25-1 combines with J gene TRBJ1-2; the D is unclear. The germline V gene encodes CDR1 MGHDK and CDR2 SYGVNS. This CDR3 is built from 13 residues. V was clipped by 4 bases and J by 8 bases, with 14 bases between them. This CDR3 reads CASSAGVFRGYTF. The CDR3 nucleotides read TGTGCCAGCAGTGCAGGTGTCTTTCGGGGCTACACCTTC.

This chain's CDR3 is CSPKSIKGRDATNEKLFF. DNA for the CDR3: TGCAGCCCCAAGAGCATTAAAGGGAGGGATGCAACTAATGAAAAACTGTTTTTT. The J gene is TRBJ1-4, the V gene TRBV29-1; D ambiguous. V was shortened by 8 bases and J by 0 bases, with 25 bases between the two germline ends. The V gene's germline CDR1 is SQVTM and CDR2 ANQGSEA. There are 18 residues in the CDR3.

V usage is TRBV29-1 and J usage is TRBJ1-6; TRBD1 is a possible D gene (5 bases). The CDR3 consists of 15 residues. Germline assignment: CDR1 SQVTM and CDR2 ANQGSEA. V lost 6 bases and J 6 bases, leaving 18 bases between the germline ends. As DNA, the CDR3 is TGCAGCGTCCCCGAGGTGGGGGGGGTTAATTCACCCCTCCACTTT. This gives the protein CSVPEVGGVNSPLHF.